These 13 T cell receptor beta chains share one sample of origin, sequenced in a study of identical twins (dated by TCRdb to about 2016). Library prep was done by 5' RACE. Instrument on record: Illumina HiSeq 2000. The public reads were reanalyzed by TCRdb: fastp trimming at Q25, MiXCR alignment, in-frame beta chains only. Each CDR3 protein appears once, grouped with its most common genes and DNA. The sample table holds 450,000 or so distinct CDR3 sequences, of which over 11% were seen once. The top ten clones comprise more than 0.8% of the sample. The same data also went into a second study, on yellow fever vaccine responses in identical twins.

Sample: CD4+ T cells sorted from blood. Receptors were obtained from a woman younger than 35 in good health.

This clonotype has just a few counts. The DNA of the CDR3 is TGTGCCAGCAGTTACTACAGGAGCTCCTACGAGCAGTACTTC. Its protein is CASSYYRSSYEQYF. This chain uses TRBV6-5 with TRBJ2-7, with TRBD1 as a possible D gene (5 bases). The V gene lost 1 base and the J gene lost 0 bases, with 7 bases spanning the gap. This CDR3 region has 14 residues. The germline V gene encodes CDR1 MNHEY and CDR2 SVGAGI.

The J gene is TRBJ2-4, the V gene TRBV7-8, with 10 bases aligning to TRBD1. V dropped 1 base and J dropped 7; count of bases not matched to a gene: 4. The CDR3 has 15 residues. Germline CDR1 SGHVS, CDR2 FQNEAQ. CDR3 protein: CASSLETGGRNIQYF. The CDR3 DNA sequence: TGTGCCAGCAGCTTAGAGACAGGGGGCAGGAACATTCAGTACTTC.

This clonotype occurred many times. Compared with germline, one end of the junction differs, possibly owing to a read error. This chain connects TRBV7-2 to TRBJ2-3; D possibly matches TRBD1 or TRBD2 (5 bases each). The CDR3 length is 14 residues. The germline CDR1 and CDR2 sequences are SGHTA and FQGNSA. The CDR3 loop reads CASSLGVSTDTQYF. The CDR3 DNA sequence: TGCGCCAGCAGCTTGGGGGTTAGCACAGATACGCAGTATTTT.

The rearrangement joins TRBV11-2 to TRBJ2-7, with D perhaps TRBD1 (6 bases). Trimming took 0 bases from V and 2 from J, leaving 14 bases between them. The CDR3 spans 16 residues. Per germline, CDR1 SGHAT and CDR2 FQNNGV. The CDR3 loop reads CASSLEFQGTAYEQYF. CDR3 sequence (DNA): TGTGCCAGCAGCTTAGAGTTTCAGGGGACGGCCTACGAGCAGTACTTC. Full variable domain (missing parts from reference TRBV11-2 and TRBJ2-7): EAGVAQSPRYKIIEKRQSVAFWCNPISGHATLYWYQQILGQGPKLLIQFQNNGVVDDSQLPKDRFSAERLKGVDSTLKIQPAKLEDSAVYLCASSLEFQGTAYEQYFGPGTRLTVT.

This clonotype turned up a few times. CDR3 sequence (DNA): TGCGCCAGCCTTTCGCACAGGGGAGAAGCTTTCTTT. The encoded protein is CASLSHRGEAFF. The chain combines TRBV10-1 with TRBJ1-1, with 7 nucleotides matching TRBD1. Germline CDR1 is WNHNN and CDR2 is SYGVQD (reference sequence). Trimming cost V 8 bases and J 8 bases; bases outside gene matches: 8. This CDR3 contains 12 residues.

This clonotype showed up many times. The chain is built from TRBV5-1 and TRBJ2-7, with D perhaps given as TRBD1 or TRBD2 (5 bases each). There are 15 residues in the CDR3. The V gene's germline CDR1 is SGHRS and CDR2 YFSETQ. Trimming took 3 bases from V and 6 from J, leaving 19 bases between them. The CDR3 DNA reads TGCGCCAGCAGCTCCACCGGGACCACTACTACCGAGCAGTACTTC. It codes for CASSSTGTTTTEQYF.

This clonotype was seen a handful of times. This chain uses TRBV7-8 with TRBJ2-1, with D possibly called TRBD1 or TRBD2 (7 bases each). This CDR3 region has 13 residues. V shed 11 bases and J shed 2 bases, with 13 bases lying between them. CDR1 and CDR2 from the germline V gene are SGHVS and FQNEAQ. The CDR3 here is CAGGDRPYNEQFF. The CDR3 coding sequence is TGTGCCGGGGGGGACAGACCCTACAATGAGCAGTTCTTC.

V gene TRBV4-1 combines with J gene TRBJ1-4; 7 nucleotides line up with TRBD1. Germline trimming cut 3 bases from V and 6 bases from J; bases unmatched to any gene: 7. The germline CDR1 and CDR2 sequences are MGHRA and YSYEKL. The CDR3 has 15 residues. The CDR3 protein is CASSQQGGRDEKLFF. CDR3 bases: TGCGCCAGCAGCCAGCAGGGGGGACGCGATGAAAAACTGTTTTTT.

This clonotype occurred a few times. V is TRBV29-1 and J is TRBJ1-1, with no clear D. Trimming removed 4 bases at V and 8 bases at J, with 11 bases between. The CDR3 covers 11 residues. Per the germline V gene, CDR1 is SQVTM and CDR2 is ANQGSEA. CDR3 sequence reads: CSVGRQREAFF. The CDR3 DNA reads as TGCAGCGTTGGCAGGCAGCGAGAAGCTTTCTTT.

The chain couples TRBV6-1 to TRBJ1-6, with a possible D match to TRBD1 (6 bases). This CDR3 region has 13 residues. The V gene lost 7 bases and the J gene lost 13 bases, with 17 bases spanning the gap. CDR1 MNHNS and CDR2 SASEGT come from the germline V gene. In DNA form, the CDR3 reads TGTGCCAGCACTCAGTGGGGGCCGCCGCCCCTCCACTTT. It translates to CASTQWGPPPLHF.

The chain employs TRBV5-1 and TRBJ2-3, with TRBD2 matching over 7 bases. Germline V lookup: CDR1 SGHRS, CDR2 YFSETQ. The CDR3 loop spans 17 amino acids. V was clipped by 1 base and J by 4 bases; unmatched bases: 12. The CDR3 sequence: CASSLKGKAGLPDTQYF. The CDR3 nucleotides are TGCGCCAGCAGCTTGAAGGGTAAAGCGGGACTGCCAGATACGCAGTATTTT.

The chain joins TRBV10-2 to TRBJ2-7; D unresolved. The CDR3 is 14 amino acids. V gave up 3 bases and J gave up 6 bases, with 15 bases separating them. The V gene's germline CDR1 is WSHSY and CDR2 SAAADI. The CDR3 nucleotides read TGCGCCAGCAGTGACGGACCGCCTCGGGCCGAGCAGTACTTC. Protein: CASSDGPPRAEQYF.

This clonotype occurred a few times. CDR3: CASSLGAGVRVANTGELFF. The CDR3, as DNA: TGTGCCAGCAGCCTCGGGGCAGGGGTGCGGGTCGCGAACACCGGGGAGCTGTTTTTT. The chain carries TRBV6-2 or TRBV6-3 and TRBJ2-2, with a tentative D call TRBD1 (6 bases). From germline, CDR1 is MNHEY and CDR2 SVGEGT. The CDR3 length is 19 residues. V lost 6 bases to trimming and J lost 0 bases, with 23 bases between them.